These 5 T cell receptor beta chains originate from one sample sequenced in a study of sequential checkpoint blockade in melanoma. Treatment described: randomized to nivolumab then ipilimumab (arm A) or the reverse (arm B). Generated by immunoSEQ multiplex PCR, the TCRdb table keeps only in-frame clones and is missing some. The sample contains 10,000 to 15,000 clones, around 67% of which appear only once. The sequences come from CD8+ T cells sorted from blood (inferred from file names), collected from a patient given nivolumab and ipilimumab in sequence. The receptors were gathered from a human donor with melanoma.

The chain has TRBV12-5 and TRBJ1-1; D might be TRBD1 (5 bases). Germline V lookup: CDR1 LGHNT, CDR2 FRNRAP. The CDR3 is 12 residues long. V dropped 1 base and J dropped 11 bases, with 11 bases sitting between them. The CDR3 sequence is CASGLGGTYAFF. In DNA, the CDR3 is TGTGCTAGTGGTTTGGGGGGGACTTACGCTTTCTTT.

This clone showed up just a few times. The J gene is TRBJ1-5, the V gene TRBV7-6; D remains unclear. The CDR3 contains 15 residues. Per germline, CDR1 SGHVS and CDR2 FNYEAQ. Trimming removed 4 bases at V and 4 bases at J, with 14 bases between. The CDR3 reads CASSSEEGANQPQHF. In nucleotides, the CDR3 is TGTGCCAGCAGCTCAGAGGAGGGAGCGAATCAGCCCCAGCATTTT. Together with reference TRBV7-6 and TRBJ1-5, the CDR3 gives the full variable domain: GAGVSQSPRYKVTKRGQDVALRCDPISGHVSLYWYRQALGQGPEFLTYFNYEAQQDKSGLPNDRFSAERPEGSISTLTIQRTEQRDSAMYRCASSSEEGANQPQHFGDGTRLSIL.

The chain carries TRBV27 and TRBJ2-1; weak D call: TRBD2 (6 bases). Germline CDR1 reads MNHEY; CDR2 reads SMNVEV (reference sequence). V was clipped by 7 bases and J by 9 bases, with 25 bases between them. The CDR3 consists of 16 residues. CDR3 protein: CASTPLGSSLGVEQFF. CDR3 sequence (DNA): TGTGCCAGCACCCCCCTCGGGAGCTCCTTGGGGGTTGAGCAGTTCTTC.

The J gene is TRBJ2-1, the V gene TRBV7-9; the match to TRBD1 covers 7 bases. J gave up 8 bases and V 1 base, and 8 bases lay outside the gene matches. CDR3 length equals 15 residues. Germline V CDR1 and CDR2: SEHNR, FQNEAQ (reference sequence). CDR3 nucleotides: TGTGCCAGCAGCTTAGAGTCAGGGGGAATTTATGAGCAGTTCTTC. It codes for CASSLESGGIYEQFF.

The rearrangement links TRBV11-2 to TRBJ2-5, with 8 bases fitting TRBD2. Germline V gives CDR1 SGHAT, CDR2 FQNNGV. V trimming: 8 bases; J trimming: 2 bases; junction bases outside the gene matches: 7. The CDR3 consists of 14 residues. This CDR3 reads CASSEREIQETQYF. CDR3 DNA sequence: TGTGCCAGCTCTGAGCGGGAGATACAAGAGACCCAGTACTTC.